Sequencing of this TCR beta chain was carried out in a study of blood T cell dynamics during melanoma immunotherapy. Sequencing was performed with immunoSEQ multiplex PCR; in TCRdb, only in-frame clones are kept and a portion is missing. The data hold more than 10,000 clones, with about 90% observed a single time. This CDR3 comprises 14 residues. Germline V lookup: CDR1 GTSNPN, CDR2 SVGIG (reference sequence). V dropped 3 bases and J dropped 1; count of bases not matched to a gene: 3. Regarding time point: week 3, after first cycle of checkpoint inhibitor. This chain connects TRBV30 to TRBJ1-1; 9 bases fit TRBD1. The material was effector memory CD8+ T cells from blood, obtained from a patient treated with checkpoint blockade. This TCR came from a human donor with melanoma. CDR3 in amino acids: CAWSPGQGNTEAFF. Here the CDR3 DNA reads TGTGCCTGGAGCCCGGGACAGGGGAACACTGAAGCTTTCTTT.